This passage covers 17 T cell receptor beta chains from one sample sequenced in a study of blood T cell repertoires in COVID-19. The data were produced by immunoSEQ multiplex PCR, yet TCRdb's version contains in-frame clones alone and is incomplete. The repertoire holds around 40,000 clones, with around four fifths as singletons. What was sequenced was peripheral blood. The origin of the receptors is an elderly woman with active or convalescent COVID-19.

This chain links TRBV2 with TRBJ2-3, with D unclear. The CDR3 is made up of 14 amino acids. Trimming cost V 7 bases and J 0 bases, with 11 bases left between them. Germline CDR1 SNHLY, CDR2 FYNNEI. The CDR3 is CASTELRSTDTQYF. CDR3 bases: TGTGCCAGCACCGAACTCCGAAGCACAGATACGCAGTATTTT.

The chain couples TRBV3-1 (or the pseudogene TRBV3-2) to TRBJ1-1; no definite D call. This CDR3 is 16 amino acids long. The germline V gene has CDR1 LGHDT and CDR2 YNNKEL (reference sequence). V lost 0 bases, J lost 4 bases, and 15 bases lay in between. The DNA of the CDR3 is TGTGCCAGCAGCCAAGACCTCTTACTGGGAGGCACTGAAGCTTTCTTT. Protein sequence: CASSQDLLLGGTEAFF.

The V call is TRBV4-2, the J call TRBJ2-5, with a possible D match to TRBD2 (6 bases). This CDR3 is 14 amino acids long. Germline-derived CDR1 and CDR2 are LGHNA and YNFKEQ. The ends were cut back, 2 bases at V and 5 bases at J, with 12 bases in the middle. The CDR3 DNA follows: TGTGCCAGCAGCCAAACCAGCGGGCGGGAGACCCAGTACTTC. Its translation is CASSQTSGRETQYF.

This clone was seen once. The chain couples TRBV6-5 to TRBJ1-1, with D hard to call. V gave up 7 bases and J gave up 0 bases, with 12 bases separating them. Germline CDR1 is MNHEY and CDR2 is SVGAGI. The CDR3 contains 14 residues. The DNA of the CDR3 is TGTGCCAGCACCAAAACATCCTTGAACACTGAAGCTTTCTTT. Translated: CASTKTSLNTEAFF.

The chain carries TRBV27 and TRBJ2-3; D not resolved. CDR3 length equals 14 residues. Germline assignment: CDR1 MNHEY and CDR2 SMNVEV (reference sequence). Between the trimmed V and J ends, which lost 2 bases and 2 bases, there was a span of 8 bases. CDR3 sequence (DNA): TGTGCCAGCAGTTTACTTATTAACACAGATACGCAGTATTTT. This translates into CASSLLINTDTQYF.

The rearrangement links TRBV7-9 to TRBJ2-4; TRBD1 matches 7 bases. The germline V gene encodes CDR1 SEHNR and CDR2 FQNEAQ (reference sequence). J was trimmed by 3 bases and V by 3 bases; bases with no gene match: 5. The CDR3 contains 15 residues. DNA of the CDR3: TGTGCCAGCAGCTTGACCTCAGGGGGCAAAAACATTCAGTACTTC. Its protein is CASSLTSGGKNIQYF.

The chain employs TRBV5-4 and TRBJ1-6; possibly TRBD1 for D (5 bases). Deletions cut 3 bases from V and 6 bases from J, with 7 bases between. There are 13 residues in the CDR3. Germline assignment: CDR1 SGHNT and CDR2 YYREEE (reference sequence). The CDR3 DNA reads as TGTGCCAGCAGCTCGACAGCTAATTCACCCCTCCACTTT. Residues: CASSSTANSPLHF.

V gene TRBV30 combines with J gene TRBJ2-5, with TRBD2 identical over 11 bases. Germline assignment: CDR1 GTSNPN and CDR2 SVGIG (reference sequence). The CDR3 loop spans 16 amino acids. V lost 3 bases, J lost 5 bases, and 11 bases stayed unmatched. The CDR3 here is CAWSWGTSGVGETQYF. The CDR3 DNA sequence: TGTGCCTGGAGCTGGGGGACTAGCGGAGTGGGGGAGACCCAGTACTTC.

This chain links TRBV7-2 with TRBJ2-7; maybe TRBD2 (6 bases). The CDR3 runs 16 residues. Trimming cost V 5 bases and J 7 bases, with 24 bases left between them. CDR1 and CDR2 (germline): SGHTA, FQGNSA. This CDR3 is CASSPPLGDFGIEQYF. The CDR3 nucleotides are TGTGCCAGCAGCCCCCCACTAGGGGACTTCGGCATAGAGCAGTACTTC. Full variable domain (rest looked up from reference TRBV7-2 and TRBJ2-7): GAGVSQSPSNKVTEKGKDVELRCDPISGHTALYWYRQSLGQGLEFLIYFQGNSAPDKSGLPSDRFSAERTGGSVSTLTIQRTQQEDSAVYLCASSPPLGDFGIEQYFGPGTRLTVT.

This chain links TRBV19 with TRBJ2-7, with D tentatively TRBD2 (5 bases). The V end was cut by 7 bases, the J end by 1 base, with 14 bases between. Germline lookup yields CDR1 LNHDA and CDR2 SQIVND (reference sequence). The CDR3 length is 14 residues. The CDR3 coding sequence is TGTGCCAGTAAGAGGGCGGGCGGGTCCTACGAGCAGTACTTC. This encodes CASKRAGGSYEQYF.

The chain has TRBV10-2 and TRBJ2-1, with a weak D call TRBD2 (6 bases). Trimming took off 8 bases at V and 9 bases at J, with 14 bases between the two ends. Germline CDR1 WSHSY, CDR2 SAAADI. CDR3 length equals 12 residues. CDR3 DNA sequence: TGCGCCAGCTCGCCGGCGGAGGGTGAGCAGTTCTTC. It translates to CASSPAEGEQFF.

The chain links TRBV24-1 to TRBJ1-1; a possible D gene is TRBD1 (6 bases). Trimming removed 7 bases at V and 1 base at J, with 9 bases between. The CDR3 is 13 amino acids. Germline V gives CDR1 KGHDR, CDR2 SFDVKD. CDR3 amino acids: CATRETGNTEAFF. DNA of the CDR3: TGTGCCACCAGGGAGACAGGGAACACTGAAGCTTTCTTT.

V gene TRBV6-1 combines with J gene TRBJ1-3; D gene uncertain. Germline values: CDR1 MNHNS, CDR2 SASEGT. The CDR3 runs to 16 residues. V lost 2 bases and J 0 bases, leaving 11 bases between the germline ends. CDR3 sequence: CASSETGAVSGNTIYF. In DNA, the CDR3 is TGTGCCAGCAGTGAAACGGGTGCCGTCTCTGGAAACACCATATATTTT.

V is TRBV4-1 and J is TRBJ2-2, with D tentatively TRBD1 (8 bases). V was trimmed by 3 bases and J by 5 bases, leaving 28 bases between them. The CDR3 has 20 residues. Germline V CDR1 and CDR2: MGHRA, YSYEKL. CDR3 nucleotides: TGCGCCAGCAGCCATCTTAGGACAGGGAGGGGAACGGGGAGAACCGGGGAGCTGTTTTTT. Translation: CASSHLRTGRGTGRTGELFF.

J is TRBJ1-4 and V is TRBV7-9, with D possibly TRBD1 on 5 matching bases. The CDR3 totals 12 residues. V lost 8 bases and J 5 bases, leaving 9 bases between the germline ends. Germline CDR1 is SEHNR and CDR2 is FQNEAQ (reference sequence). CDR3 in DNA: TGTGCCAGCCGCCGGGGGAATGAAAAACTGTTTTTT. Its protein product is CASRRGNEKLFF.

J is TRBJ2-2 and V is TRBV3-1 (or the pseudogene TRBV3-2); D perhaps matches TRBD1 (7 bases). CDR1 and CDR2 from the germline V gene are LGHDT and YNNKEL (reference sequence). V lost 0 bases to trimming and J lost 7 bases, with 15 bases between them. CDR3 size: 16 residues. CDR3 bases: TGTGCCAGCAGCCAAGAGACAGGGAGGTTCGGCGGGGAGCTGTTTTTT. It codes for CASSQETGRFGGELFF.

The V and J genes are TRBV29-1 and TRBJ2-2, with 7 bases matching TRBD1. The V gene end was trimmed by 7 bases and the J gene end by 1 base; junction bases not matched to a gene: 0. The CDR3 is 12 residues long. From germline, CDR1 is SQVTM and CDR2 ANQGSEA. The DNA for the CDR3 is TGCAGCGGACAGGGGAACACCGGGGAGCTGTTTTTT. Protein: CSGQGNTGELFF.